A single sample gave rise to the 30 T cell receptor beta chains below, sequenced in a study of cytomegalovirus exposure and HLA in healthy donors. Use of 60 Vbeta and 13 Jbeta primers characterized the PCR. The assay was immunoSEQ multiplex PCR, and TCRdb's table has in-frame clones only and misses some. The sample holds 150,000 to 200,000 clones, over 80% seen once. Specimen: PBMCs. All receptors derive from a man in his forties or fifties in good health and CMV-seronegative.

V usage is TRBV14 and J usage is TRBJ2-1; D is unresolved. The V gene's germline CDR1 is SGHDN and CDR2 FVKESK. The CDR3 is 14 amino acids. Deletions cut 5 bases from V and 7 bases from J, with 15 bases between. CDR3 residues: CASSSHTGGNEQFF. As DNA, the CDR3 is TGTGCCAGCAGCTCCCACACCGGCGGAAATGAGCAGTTCTTC.

The rearrangement links TRBV2 to TRBJ2-7; a weak D match, TRBD1 (6 bases). V was cut by 6 bases and J by 3 bases, with 18 bases left in between. The CDR3 loop spans 15 amino acids. The germline V gene has CDR1 SNHLY and CDR2 FYNNEI. This chain's CDR3 is CASRETGIGYYEQYF. Here the CDR3 DNA reads TGTGCCAGCAGGGAGACAGGAATCGGCTACTACGAGCAGTACTTC.

This chain connects TRBV29-1 to TRBJ1-2; D remains unclear. The CDR3 is made up of 15 amino acids. V was shortened by 1 base and J by 3 bases, with 15 bases between the two germline ends. From germline, CDR1 is SQVTM and CDR2 ANQGSEA. The CDR3 sequence is CSVEAEKREDYGYTF. CDR3 nucleotide sequence: TGCAGCGTTGAAGCTGAAAAGCGAGAGGACTATGGCTACACCTTC.

This rearrangement joins TRBV4-1 to TRBJ1-2; D gene ambiguous. Germline CDR1 is MGHRA and CDR2 is YSYEKL. V was clipped by 4 bases and J by 4 bases, with 16 bases between them. The CDR3 loop spans 15 amino acids. In DNA form, the CDR3 reads TGCGCCAGCAGCCCAACCTCTGTGGACTTCTATGGCTACACCTTC. Amino acid sequence: CASSPTSVDFYGYTF.

This clone has just a few counts. V usage is TRBV5-6 and J usage is TRBJ2-5, with 7 bases matching TRBD1. The germline gives CDR1 SGHDT, CDR2 YYEEEE. The length of the CDR3 is 15 residues. J was trimmed by 2 bases and V by 5 bases; bases with no gene match: 9. This CDR3 is CASSRHSRGQETQYF. In nucleotides, the CDR3 is TGTGCCAGCAGTCGACATTCCAGGGGGCAAGAGACCCAGTACTTC.

The chain combines TRBV7-9 with TRBJ1-2, with D possibly TRBD1 on 6 matching bases. Germline V gene sequence: CDR1 SEHNR, CDR2 FQNEAQ (reference sequence). The CDR3 spans 14 residues. Trimming removed 2 bases at V and 8 bases at J, with 15 bases between. DNA for the CDR3: TGTGCCAGCAGCTTAAACAGGGAGGGACGCGGCTACACCTTC. It encodes CASSLNREGRGYTF.

The V and J genes are TRBV7-8 and TRBJ2-7; 7 positions match TRBD1. The CDR3 is 15 residues long. V gave up 5 bases and J gave up 1 base; unmatched junction bases: 8. Germline V gene sequence: CDR1 SGHVS, CDR2 FQNEAQ. The CDR3 region has the DNA TGTGCCAGCAGCCCGCGACAGGGCCGGTCCTACGAGCAGTACTTC. Its protein product is CASSPRQGRSYEQYF.

The gene calls are TRBV30 and TRBJ1-2, with D unclear. The CDR3 is 14 residues long. Trimming left V 0 bases short and J 5 bases short, with 13 bases between. Germline V gene sequence: CDR1 GTSNPN, CDR2 SVGIG (reference sequence). As DNA, the CDR3 is TGTGCCTGGAGTGTCCCCTGGTCCTATTATGGCTACACCTTC. This sequence encodes CAWSVPWSYYGYTF.

The rearrangement uses TRBV19 and TRBJ2-1; TRBD2 agrees at 7 bases. The CDR3 is 15 amino acids. Germline V gene lookup returns CDR1 LNHDA and CDR2 SQIVND (reference sequence). With 4 bases clipped from V and 1 base from J, the junction kept 4 bases outside the gene matches. For the CDR3, the DNA is TGTGCCAGTAGTAGGGGACTACAATCCTACAATGAGCAGTTCTTC. Translation gives CASSRGLQSYNEQFF.

In DNA, the CDR3 is TGTGCCAGCAGTTACTACCAGAACCCCCCAGATACGCAGTATTTT. Its translation is CASSYYQNPPDTQYF. The V gene is TRBV6-7, the J gene TRBJ2-3; no reliable D call. TRBV6-7 qualifies as an ORF whose function is uncertain. The CDR3 consists of 15 residues. V gave up 1 base and J gave up 4 bases, with 12 bases separating them.

The rearrangement joins TRBV5-1 to TRBJ2-5; perhaps TRBD1 as D (5 bases). The CDR3 has 15 amino acids. Germline V lookup: CDR1 SGHRS, CDR2 YFSETQ. Between the trimmed V and J ends, which lost 0 bases and 3 bases, there was a span of 12 bases. The CDR3 reads CASSLGPREKETQYF. The DNA of the CDR3 is TGCGCCAGCAGCTTGGGGCCCAGGGAAAAAGAGACCCAGTACTTC.

The V gene is TRBV5-1, the J gene TRBJ2-1, with 9 nucleotides matching TRBD1. Germline V CDR1 and CDR2: SGHRS, YFSETQ. The V gene end was trimmed by 4 bases and the J gene end by 3 bases; junction bases not matched to a gene: 2. The CDR3 loop spans 14 amino acids. The CDR3 loop is CASSPGQGYNEQFF. For the CDR3, the DNA is TGCGCCAGCAGCCCGGGACAGGGCTACAATGAGCAGTTCTTC.

The gene calls are TRBV4-3 and TRBJ2-1; possibly TRBD1 for D (6 bases). The CDR3 consists of 16 residues. Per germline, CDR1 LGHNA and CDR2 YSLEER. V was pared by 4 bases and J by 3 bases, with 16 bases between. This CDR3 is CASSLQTGGRYNEQFF. The CDR3 nucleotides are TGCGCCAGCAGCCTCCAGACAGGAGGTCGCTACAATGAGCAGTTCTTC.

CDR3 region: CASRGRQEGDTEAFF. The CDR3 coding sequence is TGTGCCAGCAGGGGCAGACAGGAAGGGGACACTGAAGCTTTCTTT. This chain connects TRBV13 to TRBJ1-1; possibly TRBD1 for D (6 bases). The CDR3 extends over 15 amino acids. V lost 6 bases, J lost 3 bases, and 17 bases lay in between. Germline values: CDR1 PRHDT, CDR2 FYEKMQ (reference sequence).

V is TRBV6-5 and J is TRBJ1-5; D unclear. Germline assignment: CDR1 MNHEY and CDR2 SVGAGI. CDR3 length: 15 residues. V was clipped by 7 bases and J by 1 base, with 14 bases between them. Here the CDR3 DNA reads TGTGCCAGCAAAGTGGGCCTCGAAAGCAATCAGCCCCAGCATTTT. Translating it yields CASKVGLESNQPQHF.

This clone was observed a handful of times. V is TRBV2 and J is TRBJ2-7; D gene uncertain. CDR3 length equals 13 residues. The V and J ends lost 0 bases and 9 bases respectively, with 12 bases between them. Germline V gene data show CDR1 as SNHLY and CDR2 as FYNNEI. CDR3 sequence (DNA): TGTGCCAGCAGTGAAGCCATATCCTCCGGGCAGTACTTC. Protein: CASSEAISSGQYF.

The gene calls are TRBV5-1 and TRBJ2-2; TRBD1 aligns across 10 bases. This CDR3 has 14 amino acids. Looked up from germline, CDR1 is SGHRS and CDR2 is YFSETQ. V lost 4 bases to trimming and J lost 6 bases; unmatched junction nucleotides: 3. CDR3 protein: CASSPGQGAGELFF. CDR3 bases: TGCGCCAGCAGCCCCGGACAGGGGGCCGGGGAGCTGTTTTTT.

The chain carries TRBV2 and TRBJ2-2; D perhaps matches TRBD2 (6 bases). Between the trimmed V and J ends, which lost 6 bases and 4 bases, there was a span of 15 bases. The CDR3 totals 15 residues. The germline V gene encodes CDR1 SNHLY and CDR2 FYNNEI. The CDR3 region has the DNA TGTGCCAGCAGACGGGACTCCCGGGGCACCGGGGAGCTGTTTTTT. It translates to CASRRDSRGTGELFF.

The chain combines TRBV10-3 with TRBJ2-1; the match to TRBD2 covers 11 bases. The CDR3 has 16 residues. Unmatched junction bases numbered 9, after V lost 3 bases and J lost 8 bases. Germline V lookup: CDR1 ENHRY, CDR2 SYGVKD. For the CDR3, the DNA is TGTGCCATCAGTGACCGCAAACTAGCGGGAGAAGATGAGCAGTTCTTC. The encoded protein is CAISDRKLAGEDEQFF.

CDR3 amino acids: CASSWGAGGQETQYF. CDR3 nucleotides: TGTGCCAGCAGCTGGGGAGCAGGGGGCCAAGAGACCCAGTACTTC. The chain is built from TRBV11-3 and TRBJ2-5; 7 bases map to TRBD1. Germline-derived CDR1 and CDR2 are SGHNT and YENEEA. The junction had 6 bases not matched to a gene; V was cut back by 4 bases and J by 1 base. There are 15 residues in the CDR3.

This clone was found once. The chain joins TRBV4-3 to TRBJ2-2, with TRBD1 identical over 7 bases. CDR3 length: 14 amino acids. Per germline, CDR1 LGHNA and CDR2 YSLEER. Germline trimming cut 1 base from V and 8 bases from J; bases unmatched to any gene: 4. In DNA, the CDR3 is TGCGCCAGCAGCCAAGGAGGGGGCCGTGGGGAGCTGTTTTTT. It yields the protein CASSQGGGRGELFF.

The chain recombines TRBV5-1 with TRBJ2-3; 11 bases line up with TRBD2. J lost 4 bases, V lost 5 bases, and 6 bases had no gene match. CDR1 and CDR2 (germline): SGHRS, YFSETQ. The CDR3 totals 15 residues. The CDR3 region has the DNA TGCGCCAGCAGGACCGGGACTAGCGGCCCAGATACGCAGTATTTT. Its protein product is CASRTGTSGPDTQYF.

This clone was recorded a few times. This chain's CDR3 is CASSIGDRGVTEAFF. The CDR3 coding sequence is TGTGCCAGTAGTATAGGGGATCGGGGAGTCACTGAAGCTTTCTTT. This chain joins TRBV19 and TRBJ1-1; no definite D call. The ends were cut back, 1 base at V and 4 bases at J, with 13 bases in the middle. There are 15 residues in the CDR3. The germline V gene has CDR1 LNHDA and CDR2 SQIVND (reference sequence).

Written as DNA, the CDR3 is TGTGCCTGGAGTCTCGGACTCACAGATACGCAGTATTTT. Protein product: CAWSLGLTDTQYF. The chain has TRBV30 and TRBJ2-3, with a tentative D call TRBD2 (5 bases). Germline CDR1 GTSNPN, CDR2 SVGIG (reference sequence). CDR3 size: 13 residues. V gave up 2 bases and J gave up 2 bases, with 8 bases separating them.

The V call is TRBV6-6, the J call TRBJ1-5, with D unresolved. CDR1 and CDR2 (germline): MNHNY, SVGAGI (reference sequence). The V gene lost 3 bases and the J gene lost 8 bases, with 17 bases spanning the gap. This CDR3 spans 15 amino acids. DNA for the CDR3: TGTGCCAGCAGTTATCCCGGGCAGACGGGAAAGCCCCAGCATTTT. Translated, it gives CASSYPGQTGKPQHF.

The genes are TRBV2 and TRBJ2-1; 11 bases agree with TRBD2. The CDR3 consists of 15 residues. The germline V gene has CDR1 SNHLY and CDR2 FYNNEI. V lost 3 bases, J lost 8 bases, and 6 bases stayed unmatched. The CDR3 loop reads CASSERLAGGHEQFF. The CDR3 DNA sequence: TGTGCCAGCAGTGAGCGGCTAGCGGGGGGCCATGAGCAGTTCTTC. The whole variable domain, filled in from reference TRBV2 and TRBJ2-1, reads EPEVTQTPSHQVTQMGQEVILRCVPISNHLYFYWYRQILGQKVEFLVSFYNNEISEKSEIFDDQFSVERPDGSNFTLKIRSTKLEDSAMYFCASSERLAGGHEQFFGPGTRLTVL.

A note on this clone: A junction boundary mismatches the germline segment, possibly from a read error. The chain recombines TRBV2 with TRBJ1-2; 7 bases are shared with TRBD1. The CDR3 length is 13 residues. The germline CDR1 and CDR2 sequences are SNHLY and FYNNEI. Written as DNA, the CDR3 is TGTACCAGCAGTCAACAGGGGAACTATGGCTACACCTTC. Translation gives CTSSQQGNYGYTF.

The genes are TRBV7-3 and TRBJ2-1; perhaps TRBD2 as D (6 bases). V lost 4 bases and J lost 5, with 18 bases in between. CDR1 is SGHTA, CDR2 FQGTGA, per germline. The CDR3 length is 16 residues. The CDR3 reads CASSYSQPGSNNEQFF. Here the CDR3 DNA reads TGTGCCAGCAGCTACTCCCAACCCGGGAGTAACAATGAGCAGTTCTTC. Complete variable domain (other parts from reference TRBV7-3 and TRBJ2-1): GAGVSQTPSNKVTEKGKYVELRCDPISGHTALYWYRQSLGQGPEFLIYFQGTGAADDSGLPNDRFFAVRPEGSVSTLKIQRTERGDSAVYLCASSYSQPGSNNEQFFGPGTRLTVL.

The chain has TRBV16 and TRBJ2-1; 12 bases align to TRBD2. CDR1 is KGHSY and CDR2 is FQNENV in the germline V gene. Losses at the gene ends were 4 bases for V and 9 bases for J; bases not matched to a gene: 7. CDR3 length: 15 residues. The CDR3 nucleotides read TGTGCCAGCAGCCTGGGACTAGCGGGTTATGGTGAGCAGTTCTTC. Translated, it gives CASSLGLAGYGEQFF.

The V and J genes are TRBV11-3 and TRBJ1-5; a weak D match, TRBD1 (6 bases). This CDR3 is built from 18 residues. Trimming shortened V by 3 bases and J by 9 bases, and 27 bases separated the two germline ends. Looked up from germline, CDR1 is SGHNT and CDR2 is YENEEA. CDR3 loop: CASSLGNPGHTTPGPQHF. DNA of the CDR3: TGTGCCAGCAGCTTGGGTAACCCGGGACACACAACCCCGGGGCCCCAGCATTTT. Complete variable domain (other parts from reference TRBV11-3 and TRBJ1-5): EAGVVQSPRYKIIEKKQPVAFWCNPISGHNTLYWYLQNLGQGPELLIRYENEEAVDDSQLPKDRFSAERLKGVDSTLKIQPAELGDSAVYLCASSLGNPGHTTPGPQHFGDGTRLSIL.